These 17 T cell receptor beta chains were sequenced from one sample in a study of circulating tumor DNA in untreated peripheral T-cell lymphoma. Assay used: immunoSEQ multiplex PCR; TCRdb lists only in-frame clones, some missing. Of 2,000 to 2,500 clones in the sample, 87% were seen once. The sequenced sample consisted of cell-free DNA from blood serum. The source is a human donor with peripheral T-cell lymphoma.

The chain has TRBV27 and TRBJ1-2, with 11 positions matching TRBD1. Trimming removed 1 base from V and 4 bases from J; junction bases left unmatched: 20. The germline V gene has CDR1 MNHEY and CDR2 SMNVEV (reference sequence). The CDR3 sequence is 21 residues long. The CDR3: CASSLYGDRGYLVGMSYGYTF. The CDR3 DNA is TGTGCCAGCAGTTTATATGGGGACAGGGGGTATTTGGTTGGTATGAGCTATGGCTACACCTTC.

This clone was seen a handful of times. V is TRBV29-1 and J is TRBJ1-2; no clear D. Looked up from germline, CDR1 is SQVTM and CDR2 is ANQGSEA. Trimming left V 7 bases short and J 0 bases short, with 18 bases between. The CDR3 has 15 residues. The CDR3 nucleotides read TGCAGCGCCGGTCCAAACCCTGCAGCTAACTATGGCTACACCTTC. Translating it yields CSAGPNPAANYGYTF.

The chain has TRBV11-3 and TRBJ2-3, with D perhaps TRBD2 (6 bases). Trimming shortened V by 1 base and J by 0 bases, and 8 bases separated the two germline ends. CDR1 SGHNT and CDR2 YENEEA come from the germline V gene. CDR3 length equals 15 residues. In DNA, the CDR3 is TGTGCCAGCAGCTTAGCGGGGGAGAGCACAGATACGCAGTATTTT. This codes for CASSLAGESTDTQYF.

The rearrangement uses TRBV6-4 and TRBJ1-2; TRBD1 matches 9 bases. Germline CDR1 and CDR2: MRHNA and SNTAGT. Trimming at V came to 5 bases and at J to 5 bases, leaving 9 bases not matched to a gene. The CDR3 is 15 amino acids. The CDR3 loop reads CASSITQGAYYGYTF. The CDR3 DNA is TGTGCCAGCAGTATCACACAGGGGGCTTATTATGGCTACACCTTC.

The chain carries TRBV11-3 and TRBJ2-1; D is perhaps TRBD2 (7 bases). Germline V lookup: CDR1 SGHNT, CDR2 YENEEA. The CDR3 is 13 amino acids. V was shortened by 6 bases and J by 9 bases, with 15 bases between the two germline ends. Here the CDR3 DNA reads TGTGCCAGCAGTAGGGGCGGGGGCGGTGAGCAGTTCTTC. This translates into CASSRGGGGEQFF.

The chain couples TRBV6-4 to TRBJ1-5; D possibly corresponds to TRBD1 (6 bases). CDR1 and CDR2 (germline): MRHNA, SNTAGT. The CDR3 length is 16 residues. V gave up 6 bases and J gave up 3 bases, with 18 bases separating them. The CDR3 loop reads CASRARSDRLNQPQHF. In DNA, the CDR3 is TGTGCCAGCAGAGCACGATCTGACAGGCTCAATCAGCCCCAGCATTTT.

The chain carries TRBV5-1 and TRBJ1-1; D unresolved. This CDR3 region has 12 residues. Germline-derived CDR1 and CDR2 are SGHRS and YFSETQ. V shed 3 bases and J shed 7 bases, with 10 bases lying between them. CDR3 in amino acids: CASSSNDYEAFF. CDR3 nucleotide sequence: TGCGCCAGCAGCTCCAACGATTATGAAGCTTTCTTT.

The chain combines TRBV28 with TRBJ2-4; possible D gene TRBD1, 5 bases. V lost 6 bases, J lost 0 bases, and 15 bases lay in between. Germline CDR1 is MDHEN and CDR2 is SYDVKM. This CDR3 is 16 amino acids long. The CDR3, as DNA: TGTGCCAGCAGGGCGACAGACTTAATAGCCAAAAACATTCAGTACTTC. Translation: CASRATDLIAKNIQYF.

The chain combines TRBV25-1 with TRBJ1-3, with D possibly matching TRBD1 (5 bases). Germline values: CDR1 MGHDK, CDR2 SYGVNS. The length of the CDR3 is 12 residues. The V gene lost 2 bases and the J gene lost 8 bases, with 7 bases spanning the gap. The CDR3: CASSERGYTIYF. As DNA, the CDR3 is TGTGCCAGCAGTGAACGGGGGTACACCATATATTTT.

The chain couples TRBV4-1 to TRBJ2-1; TRBD2 aligns across 10 bases. Germline V gene data show CDR1 as MGHRA and CDR2 as YSYEKL. The CDR3 sequence is 16 residues long. The V segment lost 3 bases and the J segment 0 bases; nucleotides outside the gene matches: 2. CDR3 bases: TGCGCCAGCAGCCAGGCTAGCGGGAGCTCCTACAATGAGCAGTTCTTC. It yields the protein CASSQASGSSYNEQFF.

The V gene is TRBV30, the J gene TRBJ2-6; TRBD2 agrees at 8 bases. The CDR3 is 17 residues long. Germline lookup yields CDR1 GTSNPN and CDR2 SVGIG (reference sequence). Trimming cost V 5 bases and J 5 bases; bases outside gene matches: 14. The CDR3, as DNA: TGTGCCTGGGAGCGGGAGCGTTATAACAGTCGGGCCAACGTCCTGACTTTC. This translates into CAWERERYNSRANVLTF.

V gene TRBV25-1 combines with J gene TRBJ2-1, with D tentatively TRBD1 (5 bases). The CDR3 runs to 15 residues. CDR1 and CDR2 from the germline V gene are MGHDK and SYGVNS. Trimming took 3 bases from V and 2 from J, leaving 11 bases between them. Here the CDR3 reads CASSDPDSPYNEQFF. The CDR3 DNA is TGTGCCAGCAGTGACCCAGACAGTCCCTACAATGAGCAGTTCTTC. The full variable domain, completed using reference TRBV25-1 and TRBJ2-1, is EADIYQTPRYLVIGTGKKITLECSQTMGHDKMYWYQQDPGMELHLIHYSYGVNSTEKGDLSSESTVSRIRTEHFPLTLESARPSHTSQYLCASSDPDSPYNEQFFGPGTRLTVL.

The genes are TRBV5-4 and TRBJ1-4, with TRBD1 identical over 7 bases. The V segment lost 0 bases and the J segment 6 bases; nucleotides outside the gene matches: 2. The CDR3 spans 14 residues. The germline V gene has CDR1 SGHNT and CDR2 YYREEE (reference sequence). CDR3 in DNA: TGTGCCAGCAGCTTGGGAGACAGGGATGAAAAACTGTTTTTT. It specifies CASSLGDRDEKLFF. The full variable domain, in which reference TRBV5-4 and TRBJ1-4 provide the parts outside the CDR3, is ETGVTQSPTHLIKTRGQQVTLRCSSQSGHNTVSWYQQALGQGPQFIFQYYREEENGRGNFPPRFSGLQFPNYSSELNVNALELDDSALYLCASSLGDRDEKLFFGSGTQLSVL.

This clone was recorded only once. The chain carries TRBV20-1 and TRBJ1-2, with 7 bases matching TRBD1. Germline CDR1 and CDR2: DFQATT and SNEGSKA (reference sequence). The ends lost 6 bases at V and 4 bases at J; junction bases unmatched: 2. The CDR3 totals 11 residues. Written as DNA, the CDR3 is TGCAGTGCAAACAGGGGCTATGGCTACACCTTC. Its protein is CSANRGYGYTF.

This clone was observed a single time. The chain uses TRBV4-1 and TRBJ2-7; 11 nucleotides align to TRBD2. The CDR3 sequence is 17 residues long. Germline V gene sequence: CDR1 MGHRA, CDR2 YSYEKL. V shed 3 bases, J shed 0 bases, and the junction held 7 bases outside the gene matches. CDR3 bases: TGCGCCAGCAGCCATCCCGGGACTAGCGGCTTCTCCTACGAGCAGTACTTC. Amino acids: CASSHPGTSGFSYEQYF.

V gene TRBV18 combines with J gene TRBJ2-2, with D uncertain. The CDR3 contains 13 residues. Trimming shortened V by 5 bases and J by 1 base, and 5 bases separated the two germline ends. Germline values: CDR1 KGHSH, CDR2 LQKENI. The CDR3 DNA follows: TGTGCCAGCTCAGCGGAGAACACCGGGGAGCTGTTTTTT. Its translation: CASSAENTGELFF.

The rearrangement joins TRBV7-8 to TRBJ1-2, with D possibly TRBD1 on 5 matching bases. Trimming removed 4 bases from V and 3 bases from J, with 15 bases in between. The CDR3 sequence is 15 residues long. Per the germline V gene, CDR1 is SGHVS and CDR2 is FQNEAQ. As DNA, the CDR3 is TGTGCCAGCAGCTCAATCCGACAGTTCGACTATGGCTACACCTTC. Its protein is CASSSIRQFDYGYTF. Full variable domain (outside the CDR3, taken from reference TRBV7-8 and TRBJ1-2): GAGVSQSPRYKVAKRGQDVALRCDPISGHVSLFWYQQALGQGPEFLTYFQNEAQLDKSGLPSDRFFAERPEGSVSTLKIQRTQQEDSAVYLCASSSIRQFDYGYTFGSGTRLTVV.